This T cell receptor (beta chain) was observed in a study of shared clonotypes between healthy human individuals. Here immunoSEQ multiplex PCR was the method, and the copy in TCRdb shows in-frame clones only, minus some. The sample has more than 2,000,000 clones; over 85% are singletons. V lost 3 bases, J lost 7 bases, and 10 bases lay in between. The CDR3 extends over 13 amino acids. CDR1 and CDR2 from the germline V gene are KGHSH and LQKENI. Material: naive CD4+ T cells from PBMCs. Subset given: CD45RA+ positively selected. The chain uses TRBV18 and TRBJ1-3; D ambiguous. The receptor was derived from a man between 18 and 35 years old in good health. Some clones in this sample may be carry-over from other donors' samples. The DNA for the CDR3 is TGTGCCAGCTCACCGGGTATGGCCAACACCATATATTTT. Protein: CASSPGMANTIYF.